This section outlines one T cell receptor beta chain sequence together with its context. Measured with immunoSEQ multiplex PCR; TCRdb has only the in-frame clones, and not every one. This table holds about 89,000 clones, around nine tenths found once. Trimming shortened V by 2 bases and J by 1 base, and 14 bases separated the two germline ends. The germline V gene encodes CDR1 KGHDR and CDR2 SFDVKD. The CDR3 is 17 residues long. The entry originates in a study of control samples from healthy donors and cancer patients. The J gene is TRBJ1-5, the V gene TRBV24-1, with D maybe TRBD1 (6 bases). Sequencing was carried out using blood. The TCR was taken from a man aged 30 to 39 in good health. As DNA, the CDR3 is TGTGCCACCAGTGATTCCGGGGGCGTGGAGAGCAATCAGCCCCAGCATTTT. It specifies CATSDSGGVESNQPQHF.